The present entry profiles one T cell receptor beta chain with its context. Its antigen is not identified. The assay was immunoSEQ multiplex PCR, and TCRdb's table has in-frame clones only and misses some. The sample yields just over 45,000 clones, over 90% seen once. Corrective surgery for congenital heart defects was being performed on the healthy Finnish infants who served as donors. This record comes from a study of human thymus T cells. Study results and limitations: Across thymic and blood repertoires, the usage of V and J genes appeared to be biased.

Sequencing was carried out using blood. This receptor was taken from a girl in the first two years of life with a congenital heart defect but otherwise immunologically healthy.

CDR3 region: CASSYTVRGESPSYEQYF. As DNA, the CDR3 is TGTGCCAGCAGTTACACAGTCCGCGGCGAGTCTCCATCCTACGAGCAGTACTTC. The chain uses TRBV6-8 and TRBJ2-7; D gene ambiguous. In germline, CDR1 is MNHGY, CDR2 SAAAGT. There are 18 residues in the CDR3. With 2 bases removed from V and 1 base from J, the gap between germline ends came to 21 bases.